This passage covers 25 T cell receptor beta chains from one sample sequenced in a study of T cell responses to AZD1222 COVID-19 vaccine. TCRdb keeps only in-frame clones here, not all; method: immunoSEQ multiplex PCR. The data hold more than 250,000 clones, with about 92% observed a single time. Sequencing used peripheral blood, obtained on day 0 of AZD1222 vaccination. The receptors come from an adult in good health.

CDR3 loop: CASRQTGSGGYTF. As DNA, the CDR3 is TGTGCCAGCAGACAAACAGGTTCGGGAGGCTACACCTTC. The rearrangement joins TRBV12-3 or TRBV12-4 to TRBJ1-2; the D gene is possibly TRBD1 (5 bases). V was cut by 6 bases and J by 8 bases, with 16 bases left in between. CDR3 length equals 13 residues.

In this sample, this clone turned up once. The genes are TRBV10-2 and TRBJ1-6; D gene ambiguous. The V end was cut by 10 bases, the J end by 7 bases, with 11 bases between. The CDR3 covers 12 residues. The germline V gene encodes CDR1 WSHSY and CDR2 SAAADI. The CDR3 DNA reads TGCGCCACCTCCTCGCGGAATTCACCCCTCCACTTT. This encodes CATSSRNSPLHF.

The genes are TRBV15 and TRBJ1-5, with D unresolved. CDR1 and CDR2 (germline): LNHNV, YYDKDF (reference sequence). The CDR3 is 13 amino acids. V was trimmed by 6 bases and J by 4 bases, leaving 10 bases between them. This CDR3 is CATSRRVNQPQHF. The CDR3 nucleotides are TGTGCCACCAGTAGGAGGGTAAATCAGCCCCAGCATTTT.

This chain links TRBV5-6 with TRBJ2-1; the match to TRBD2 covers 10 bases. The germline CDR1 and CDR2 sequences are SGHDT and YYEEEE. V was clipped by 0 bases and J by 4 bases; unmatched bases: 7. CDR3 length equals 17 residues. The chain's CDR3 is CASSLAGLAEGYNEQFF. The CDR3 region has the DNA TGTGCCAGCAGCTTGGCCGGACTAGCGGAAGGGTACAATGAGCAGTTCTTC. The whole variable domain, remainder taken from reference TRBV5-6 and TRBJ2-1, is DAGVTQSPTHLIKTRGQQVTLRCSPKSGHDTVSWYQQALGQGPQFIFQYYEEEERQRGNFPDRFSGHQFPNYSSELNVNALLLGDSALYLCASSLAGLAEGYNEQFFGPGTRLTVL.

For the CDR3, the DNA is TGCGCCAGCAGCCACGCCGGGACCACTGAAGCTTTCTTT. Protein product: CASSHAGTTEAFF. The rearrangement uses TRBV4-1 and TRBJ1-1, with D possibly matching TRBD1 (5 bases). Between the trimmed V and J ends, which lost 3 bases and 4 bases, there was a span of 9 bases. CDR1 and CDR2 (germline): MGHRA, YSYEKL. CDR3 length: 13 amino acids.

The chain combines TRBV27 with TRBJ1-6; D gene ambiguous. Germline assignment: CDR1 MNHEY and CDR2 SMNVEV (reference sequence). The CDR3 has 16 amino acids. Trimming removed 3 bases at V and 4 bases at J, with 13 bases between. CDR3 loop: CASSFLGSGYNSPLHF. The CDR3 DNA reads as TGTGCCAGCAGTTTTTTGGGGTCGGGGTATAATTCACCCCTCCACTTT.

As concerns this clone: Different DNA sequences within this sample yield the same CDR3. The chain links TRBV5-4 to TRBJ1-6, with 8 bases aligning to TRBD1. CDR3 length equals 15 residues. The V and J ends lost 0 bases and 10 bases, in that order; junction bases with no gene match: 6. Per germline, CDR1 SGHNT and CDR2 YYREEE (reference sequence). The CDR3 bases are TGTGCCAGCAGCTTGGGAGACAGGGGCGGCTCACCCCTCCACTTT. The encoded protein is CASSLGDRGGSPLHF.

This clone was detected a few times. CDR3 amino acids: CASRDRGYGYTF. Here the CDR3 DNA reads TGTGCCAGCCGGGACAGGGGATATGGCTACACCTTC. The chain has TRBV28 and TRBJ1-2; 10 positions match TRBD1. Germline CDR1 MDHEN, CDR2 SYDVKM. This CDR3 spans 12 amino acids. J was trimmed by 5 bases and V by 8 bases; bases with no gene match: 2.

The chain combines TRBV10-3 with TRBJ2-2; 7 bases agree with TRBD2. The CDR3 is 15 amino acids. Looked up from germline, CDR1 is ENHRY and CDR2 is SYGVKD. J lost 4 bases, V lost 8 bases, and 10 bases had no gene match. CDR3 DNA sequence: TGTGCCATCGGGGAGGGGCTAGGTGGCACCGGGGAGCTGTTTTTT. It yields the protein CAIGEGLGGTGELFF.

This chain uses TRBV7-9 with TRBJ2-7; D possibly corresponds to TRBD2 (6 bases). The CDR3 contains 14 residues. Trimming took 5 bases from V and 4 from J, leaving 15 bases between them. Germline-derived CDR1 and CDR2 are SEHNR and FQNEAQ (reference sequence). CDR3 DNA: TGTGCCAGCAGCCATCGGGGGTCCAGATACGAGCAGTACTTC. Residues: CASSHRGSRYEQYF.

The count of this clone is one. This CDR3 is CASRETTGGEQFF. The CDR3 nucleotides read TGTGCCAGCAGGGAAACGACAGGAGGTGAGCAGTTCTTC. The chain recombines TRBV2 with TRBJ2-1; possible D gene TRBD1, 6 bases. This CDR3 contains 13 residues. V lost 6 bases to trimming and J lost 9 bases, with 15 bases between them. Germline CDR1 SNHLY, CDR2 FYNNEI.

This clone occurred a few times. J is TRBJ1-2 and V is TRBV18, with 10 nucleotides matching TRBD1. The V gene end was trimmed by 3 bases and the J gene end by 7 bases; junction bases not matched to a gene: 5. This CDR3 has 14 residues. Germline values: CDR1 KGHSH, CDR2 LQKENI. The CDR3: CASSPSGQGGGYTF. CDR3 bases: TGTGCCAGCTCACCTTCCGGACAGGGGGGTGGCTACACCTTC.

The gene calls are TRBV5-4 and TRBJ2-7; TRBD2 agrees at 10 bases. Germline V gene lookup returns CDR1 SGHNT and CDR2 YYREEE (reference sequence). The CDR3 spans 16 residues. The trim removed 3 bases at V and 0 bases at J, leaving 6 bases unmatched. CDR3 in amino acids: CASSSTSGASSYEQYF. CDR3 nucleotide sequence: TGTGCCAGCAGCTCAACTAGCGGGGCAAGCTCCTACGAGCAGTACTTC.

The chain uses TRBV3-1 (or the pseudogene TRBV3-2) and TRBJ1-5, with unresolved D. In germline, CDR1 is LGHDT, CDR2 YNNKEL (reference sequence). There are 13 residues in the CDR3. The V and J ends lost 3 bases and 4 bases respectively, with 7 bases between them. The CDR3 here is CASSHSGNQPQHF. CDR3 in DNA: TGTGCCAGCAGCCATTCAGGTAATCAGCCCCAGCATTTT.

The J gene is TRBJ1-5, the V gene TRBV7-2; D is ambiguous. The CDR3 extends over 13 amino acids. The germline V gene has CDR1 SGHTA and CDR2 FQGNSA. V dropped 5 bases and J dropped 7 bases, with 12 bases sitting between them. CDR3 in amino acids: CASSPAETQPQHF. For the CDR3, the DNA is TGTGCCAGCAGCCCTGCAGAGACCCAGCCCCAGCATTTT.

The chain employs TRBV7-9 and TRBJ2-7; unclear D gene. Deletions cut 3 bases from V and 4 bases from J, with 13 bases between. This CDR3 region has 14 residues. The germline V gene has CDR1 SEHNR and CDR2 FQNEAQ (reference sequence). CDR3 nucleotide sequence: TGTGCCAGCAGCTTTGGGCAGGTCTTTTACGAGCAGTACTTC. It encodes CASSFGQVFYEQYF.

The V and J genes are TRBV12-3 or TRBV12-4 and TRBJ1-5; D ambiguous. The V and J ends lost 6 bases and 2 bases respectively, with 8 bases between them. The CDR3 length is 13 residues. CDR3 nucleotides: TGTGCCAGCAGGGGTTTGGGCAATCAGCCCCAGCATTTT. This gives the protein CASRGLGNQPQHF.

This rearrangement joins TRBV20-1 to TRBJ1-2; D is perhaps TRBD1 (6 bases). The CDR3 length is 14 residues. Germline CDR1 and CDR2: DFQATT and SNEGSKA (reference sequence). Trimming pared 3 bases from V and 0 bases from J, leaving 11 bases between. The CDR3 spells CSASLDRPNYGYTF. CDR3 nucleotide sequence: TGCAGTGCTAGTTTGGACAGACCTAACTATGGCTACACCTTC.

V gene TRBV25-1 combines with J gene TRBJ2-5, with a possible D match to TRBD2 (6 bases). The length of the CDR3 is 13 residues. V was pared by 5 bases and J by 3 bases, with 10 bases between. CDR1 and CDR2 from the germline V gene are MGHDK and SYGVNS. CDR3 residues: CASSSGGKETQYF. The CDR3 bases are TGTGCCAGCAGTTCCGGGGGAAAAGAGACCCAGTACTTC.

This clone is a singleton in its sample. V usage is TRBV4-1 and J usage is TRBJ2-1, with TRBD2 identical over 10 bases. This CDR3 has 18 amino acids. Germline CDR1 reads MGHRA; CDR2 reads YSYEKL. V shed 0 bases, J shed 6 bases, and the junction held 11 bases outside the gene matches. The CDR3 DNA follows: TGCGCCAGCAGCCAAGATGCATTGGGACTAGCGAGTATCAATGAGCAGTTCTTC. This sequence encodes CASSQDALGLASINEQFF.

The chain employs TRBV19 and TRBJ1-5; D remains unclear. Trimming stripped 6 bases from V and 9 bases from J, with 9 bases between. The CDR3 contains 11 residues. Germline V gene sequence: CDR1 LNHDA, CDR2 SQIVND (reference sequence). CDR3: CASRMSGPQHF. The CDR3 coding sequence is TGTGCCAGTAGGATGTCCGGGCCCCAGCATTTT.

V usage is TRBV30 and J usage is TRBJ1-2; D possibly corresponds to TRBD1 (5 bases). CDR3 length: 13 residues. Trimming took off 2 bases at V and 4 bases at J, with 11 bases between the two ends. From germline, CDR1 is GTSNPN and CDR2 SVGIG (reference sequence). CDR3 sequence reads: CAWSSEGSYGYTF. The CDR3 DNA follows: TGTGCCTGGAGTTCTGAGGGGAGCTATGGCTACACCTTC.

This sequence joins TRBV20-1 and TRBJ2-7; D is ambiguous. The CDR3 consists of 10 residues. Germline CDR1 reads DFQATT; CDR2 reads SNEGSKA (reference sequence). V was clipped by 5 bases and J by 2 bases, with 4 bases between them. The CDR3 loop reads CSAGTYEQYF. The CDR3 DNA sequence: TGCAGTGCTGGCACCTACGAGCAGTACTTC.

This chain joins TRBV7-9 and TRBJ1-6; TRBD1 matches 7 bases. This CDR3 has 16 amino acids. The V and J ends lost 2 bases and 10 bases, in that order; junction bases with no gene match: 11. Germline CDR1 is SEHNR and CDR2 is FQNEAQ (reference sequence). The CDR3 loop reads CASSLRQGGLGSPLHF. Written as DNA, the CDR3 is TGTGCCAGCAGCTTAAGGCAGGGGGGCCTCGGCTCACCCCTCCACTTT.

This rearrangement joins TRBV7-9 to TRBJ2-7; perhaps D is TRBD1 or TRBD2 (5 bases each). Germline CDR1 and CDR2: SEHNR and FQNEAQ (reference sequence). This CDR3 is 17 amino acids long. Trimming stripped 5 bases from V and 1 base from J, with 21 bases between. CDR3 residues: CASSLRGSNRYSYEQYF. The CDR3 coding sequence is TGTGCCAGCAGCCTTCGGGGCTCCAACCGCTATTCCTACGAGCAGTACTTC.